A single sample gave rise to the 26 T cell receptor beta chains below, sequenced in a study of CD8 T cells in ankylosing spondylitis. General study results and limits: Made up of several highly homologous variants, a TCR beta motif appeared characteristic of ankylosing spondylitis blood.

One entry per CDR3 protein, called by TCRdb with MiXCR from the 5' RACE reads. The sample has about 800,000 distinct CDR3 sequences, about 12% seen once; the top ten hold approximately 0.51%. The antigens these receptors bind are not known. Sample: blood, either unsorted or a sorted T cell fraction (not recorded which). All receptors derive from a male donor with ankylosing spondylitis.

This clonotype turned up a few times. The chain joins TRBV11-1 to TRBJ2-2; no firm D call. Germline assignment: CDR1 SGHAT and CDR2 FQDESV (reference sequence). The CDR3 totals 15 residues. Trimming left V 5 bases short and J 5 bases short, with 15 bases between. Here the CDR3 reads CASSTGPWDTGELFF. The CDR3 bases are TGTGCCAGCAGCACCGGGCCTTGGGATACCGGGGAGCTGTTTTTT.

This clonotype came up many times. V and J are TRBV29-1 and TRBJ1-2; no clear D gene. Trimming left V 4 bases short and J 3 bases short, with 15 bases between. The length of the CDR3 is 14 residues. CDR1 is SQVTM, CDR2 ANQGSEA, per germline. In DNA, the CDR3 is TGCAGCGTTGTGCCGATGAGGGTCGACTATGGCTACACCTTC. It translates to CSVVPMRVDYGYTF.

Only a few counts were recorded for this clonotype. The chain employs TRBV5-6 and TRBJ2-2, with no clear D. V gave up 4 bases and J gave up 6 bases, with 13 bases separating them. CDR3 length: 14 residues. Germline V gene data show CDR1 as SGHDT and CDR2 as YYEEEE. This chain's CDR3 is CASSLLRLAGELFF. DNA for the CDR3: TGTGCCAGCAGCCTACTCCGACTCGCCGGGGAGCTGTTTTTT.

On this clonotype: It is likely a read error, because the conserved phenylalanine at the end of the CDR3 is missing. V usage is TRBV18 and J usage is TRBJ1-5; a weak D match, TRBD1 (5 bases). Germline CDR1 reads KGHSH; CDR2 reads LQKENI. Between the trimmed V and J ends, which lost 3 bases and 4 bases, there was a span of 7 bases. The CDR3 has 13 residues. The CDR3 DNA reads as TGTGCCAGCTCACCGGGGGGTAATCAGCCCCAGCATGTT. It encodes CASSPGGNQPQHV.

The CDR3: CASSRGLADVSTDTQYF. In nucleotides, the CDR3 is TGTGCCAGCAGCCGGGGGTTAGCGGACGTGAGCACAGATACGCAGTATTTT. The chain carries TRBV4-2 and TRBJ2-3; D perhaps matches TRBD2 (6 bases). The germline V gene encodes CDR1 LGHNA and CDR2 YNFKEQ. The CDR3 extends over 17 amino acids. With 4 bases removed from V and 0 bases from J, the gap between germline ends came to 17 bases.

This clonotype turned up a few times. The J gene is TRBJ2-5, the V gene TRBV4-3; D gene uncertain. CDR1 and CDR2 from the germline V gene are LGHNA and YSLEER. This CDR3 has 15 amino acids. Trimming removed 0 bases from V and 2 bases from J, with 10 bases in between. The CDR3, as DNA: TGCGCCAGCAGCCAAGAACGAGCTCGACAAGAGACCCAGTACTTC. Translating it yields CASSQERARQETQYF.

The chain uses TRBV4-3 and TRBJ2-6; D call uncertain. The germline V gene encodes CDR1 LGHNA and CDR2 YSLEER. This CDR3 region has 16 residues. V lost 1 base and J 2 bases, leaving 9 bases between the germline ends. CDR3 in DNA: TGCGCCAGCAGCCAAGTGCGAGGAGCTGGGGCCAACGTCCTGACTTTC. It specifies CASSQVRGAGANVLTF.

The CDR3 spells CATSRDPLTFGQPQHF. The CDR3 DNA reads as TGTGCCACCAGCAGAGATCCGTTAACATTTGGTCAGCCCCAGCATTTT. This sequence joins TRBV15 and TRBJ1-5; no clear D. CDR1 is LNHNV, CDR2 YYDKDF, per germline (reference sequence). The CDR3 extends over 16 amino acids. The ends were cut back, 0 bases at V and 6 bases at J, with 15 bases in the middle.

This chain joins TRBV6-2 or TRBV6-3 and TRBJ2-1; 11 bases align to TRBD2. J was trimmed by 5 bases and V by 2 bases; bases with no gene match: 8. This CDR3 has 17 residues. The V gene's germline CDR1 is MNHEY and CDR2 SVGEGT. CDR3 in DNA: TGTGCCAGCAGTTACCACGATCCGGGACTAGCGGACAATGAGCAGTTCTTC. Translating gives CASSYHDPGLADNEQFF.

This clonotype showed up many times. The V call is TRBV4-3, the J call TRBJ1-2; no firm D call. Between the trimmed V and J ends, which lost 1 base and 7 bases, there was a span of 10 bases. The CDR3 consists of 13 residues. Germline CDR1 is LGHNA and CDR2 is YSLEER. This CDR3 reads CASSQVLLSGYTF. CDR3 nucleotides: TGCGCCAGCAGCCAAGTGCTTCTGAGTGGCTACACCTTC.

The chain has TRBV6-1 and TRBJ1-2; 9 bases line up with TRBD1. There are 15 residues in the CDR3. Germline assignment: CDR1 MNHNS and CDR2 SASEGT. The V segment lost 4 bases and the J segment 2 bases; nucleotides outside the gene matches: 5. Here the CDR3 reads CASSGPDRGNYGYTF. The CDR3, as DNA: TGTGCCAGCAGTGGTCCCGACAGGGGGAACTATGGCTACACCTTC.

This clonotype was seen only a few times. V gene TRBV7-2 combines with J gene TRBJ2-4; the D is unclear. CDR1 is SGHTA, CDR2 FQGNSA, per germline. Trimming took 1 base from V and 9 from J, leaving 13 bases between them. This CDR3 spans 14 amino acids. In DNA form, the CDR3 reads TGTGCCAGCAGCTTAGGAAGTAGCCTGGGCATTCAGTACTTC. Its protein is CASSLGSSLGIQYF.

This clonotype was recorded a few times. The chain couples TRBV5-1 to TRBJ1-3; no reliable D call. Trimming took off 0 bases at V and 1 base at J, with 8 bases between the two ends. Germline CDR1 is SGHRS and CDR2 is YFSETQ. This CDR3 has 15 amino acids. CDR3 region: CASSLGQLSGNTIYF. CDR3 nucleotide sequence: TGCGCCAGCAGCTTGGGGCAGCTATCTGGAAACACCATATATTTT. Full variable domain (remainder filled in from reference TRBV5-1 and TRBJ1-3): KAGVTQTPRYLIKTRGQQVTLSCSPISGHRSVSWYQQTPGQGLQFLFEYFSETQRNKGNFPGRFSGRQFSNSRSEMNVSTLELGDSALYLCASSLGQLSGNTIYFGEGSWLTVV.

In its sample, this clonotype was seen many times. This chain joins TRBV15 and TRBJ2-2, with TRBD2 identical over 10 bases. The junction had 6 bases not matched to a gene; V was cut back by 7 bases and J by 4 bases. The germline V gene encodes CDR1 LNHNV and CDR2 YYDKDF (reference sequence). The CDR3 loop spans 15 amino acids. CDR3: CATKTGLASTGELFF. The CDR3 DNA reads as TGTGCCACCAAGACGGGACTAGCGTCCACCGGGGAGCTGTTTTTT. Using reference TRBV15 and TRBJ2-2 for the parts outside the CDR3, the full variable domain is DAMVIQNPRYQVTQFGKPVTLSCSQTLNHNVMYWYQQKSSQAPKLLFHYYDKDFNNEADTPDNFQSRRPNTSFCFLDIRSPGLGDTAMYLCATKTGLASTGELFFGEGSRLTVL.

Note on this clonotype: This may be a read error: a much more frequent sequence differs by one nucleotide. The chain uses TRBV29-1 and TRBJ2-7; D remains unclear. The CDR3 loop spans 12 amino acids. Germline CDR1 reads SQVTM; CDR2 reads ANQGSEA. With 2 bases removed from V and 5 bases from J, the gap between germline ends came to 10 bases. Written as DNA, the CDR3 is TGCAGCGTTGAAAAGGACCCCGACGAGCAGTACTTC. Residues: CSVEKDPDEQYF.

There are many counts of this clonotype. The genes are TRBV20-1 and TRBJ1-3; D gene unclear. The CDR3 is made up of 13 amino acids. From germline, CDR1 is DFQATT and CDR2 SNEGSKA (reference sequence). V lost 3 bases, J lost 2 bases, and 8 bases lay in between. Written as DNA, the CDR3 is TGCAGTGCTAGTGGTATAACTGGAAACACCATATATTTT. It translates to CSASGITGNTIYF.

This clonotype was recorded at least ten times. CDR3 bases: TGTGCCAGCAGCTCTTCCAGGGTCGGAGGTGGCTACACCTTC. Its protein is CASSSSRVGGGYTF. The chain is built from TRBV11-2 and TRBJ1-2; TRBD1 is a possible D gene (5 bases). Germline CDR1 SGHAT, CDR2 FQNNGV. This CDR3 contains 14 residues. The V end lost 4 bases, the J end lost 7 bases, and 16 bases lay between the germline ends.

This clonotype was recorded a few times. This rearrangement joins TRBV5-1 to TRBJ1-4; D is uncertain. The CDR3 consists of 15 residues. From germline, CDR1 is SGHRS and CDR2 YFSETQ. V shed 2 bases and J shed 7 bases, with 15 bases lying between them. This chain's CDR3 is CASSFQKLSGEKLFF. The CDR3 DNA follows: TGCGCCAGCAGCTTTCAGAAATTATCAGGTGAAAAACTGTTTTTT.

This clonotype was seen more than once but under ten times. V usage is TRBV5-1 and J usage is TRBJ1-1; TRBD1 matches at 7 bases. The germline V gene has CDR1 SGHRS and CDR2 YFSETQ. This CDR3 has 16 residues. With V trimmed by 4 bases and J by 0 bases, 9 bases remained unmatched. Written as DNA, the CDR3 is TGCGCCAGCAGCCTACTAACCGGGACAGTGAACACTGAAGCTTTCTTT. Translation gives CASSLLTGTVNTEAFF.

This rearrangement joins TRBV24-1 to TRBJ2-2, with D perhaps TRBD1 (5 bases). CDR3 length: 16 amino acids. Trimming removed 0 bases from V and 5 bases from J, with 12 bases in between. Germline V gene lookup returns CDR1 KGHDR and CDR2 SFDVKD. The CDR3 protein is CATSDLGQGGTGELFF. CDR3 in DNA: TGTGCCACCAGTGATTTGGGGCAGGGTGGGACCGGGGAGCTGTTTTTT.

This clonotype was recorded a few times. CDR3 sequence reads: CASSRDGSQETQYF. The DNA of the CDR3 is TGCGCCAGCAGCCGTGACGGTAGCCAAGAGACCCAGTACTTC. The chain joins TRBV5-1 to TRBJ2-5; D remains unclear. CDR1 is SGHRS, CDR2 YFSETQ, per germline. V was trimmed by 4 bases and J by 1 base, leaving 11 bases between them. The CDR3 has 14 residues.

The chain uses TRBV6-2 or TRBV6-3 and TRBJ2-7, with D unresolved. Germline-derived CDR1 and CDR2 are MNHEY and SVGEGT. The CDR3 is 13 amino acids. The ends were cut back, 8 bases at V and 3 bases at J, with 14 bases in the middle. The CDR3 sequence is CASGFWGNYEQYF. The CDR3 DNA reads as TGTGCCAGCGGGTTTTGGGGAAACTACGAGCAGTACTTC.

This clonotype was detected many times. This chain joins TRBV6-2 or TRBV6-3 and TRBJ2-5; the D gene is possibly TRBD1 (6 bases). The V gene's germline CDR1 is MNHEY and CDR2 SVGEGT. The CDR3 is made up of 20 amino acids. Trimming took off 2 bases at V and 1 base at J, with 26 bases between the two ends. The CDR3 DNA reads TGTGCCAGCAGTTACCTTCCTATTACTCAGGGGCGCTCGACCCAAGAGACCCAGTACTTC. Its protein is CASSYLPITQGRSTQETQYF.

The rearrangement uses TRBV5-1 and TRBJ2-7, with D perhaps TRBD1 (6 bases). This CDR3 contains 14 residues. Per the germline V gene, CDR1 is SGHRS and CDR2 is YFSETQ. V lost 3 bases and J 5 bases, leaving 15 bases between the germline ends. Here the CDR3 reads CASSSQTGNHEQYF. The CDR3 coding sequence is TGCGCCAGCAGCTCCCAGACAGGAAACCACGAGCAGTACTTC.

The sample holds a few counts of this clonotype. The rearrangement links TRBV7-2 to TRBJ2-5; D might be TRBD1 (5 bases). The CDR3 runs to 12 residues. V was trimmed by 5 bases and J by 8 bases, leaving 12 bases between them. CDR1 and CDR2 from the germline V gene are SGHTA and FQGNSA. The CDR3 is CASSPLGRTQYF. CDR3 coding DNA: TGTGCCAGCAGCCCCCTGGGGCGAACCCAGTACTTC.

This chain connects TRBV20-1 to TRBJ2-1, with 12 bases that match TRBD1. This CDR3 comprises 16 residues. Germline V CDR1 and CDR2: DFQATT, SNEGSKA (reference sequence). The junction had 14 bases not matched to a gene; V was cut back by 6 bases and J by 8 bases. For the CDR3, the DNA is TGCAGTGCCCATTTACCGGGACAGGGGGCATGGGATGAGCAGTTCTTC. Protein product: CSAHLPGQGAWDEQFF.